Shown below are 18 T cell receptor beta chains from a single sample sequenced in a study of OX40 agonist ivuxolimab in advanced cancers. TCRdb's table, derived via immunoSEQ multiplex PCR, lists solely in-frame clones and lacks some. The data contain approximately 7,400 clones, just under 75% of them seen just once; the ten biggest clones take up roughly 60%. This sample comprised CD4+ or CD8+ T cells sorted from blood, obtained in a trial of the OX40 agonist ivuxolimab. These receptor sequences come from an adult with an advanced solid tumor such as melanoma, head and neck, liver or kidney cancer.

J is TRBJ1-2 and V is TRBV29-1; D not certain. This CDR3 region has 14 residues. Germline V gene lookup returns CDR1 SQVTM and CDR2 ANQGSEA. Trimming took off 0 bases at V and 4 bases at J, with 12 bases between the two ends. The DNA for the CDR3 is TGCAGCGTTGAAGATCTCGGCCAGGCCTATGGCTACACCTTC. Translating it yields CSVEDLGQAYGYTF.

The V gene is TRBV11-2, the J gene TRBJ2-4; D is perhaps TRBD1 (6 bases). The CDR3 has 12 amino acids. Trimming shortened V by 10 bases and J by 3 bases, and 10 bases separated the two germline ends. CDR1 is SGHAT and CDR2 is FQNNGV in the germline V gene. The CDR3 loop reads CAIAGDKNIQYF. Written as DNA, the CDR3 is TGTGCCATTGCAGGGGACAAAAACATTCAGTACTTC.

A few counts support this clone. This chain links TRBV30 with TRBJ1-1; D ambiguous. The germline CDR1 and CDR2 sequences are GTSNPN and SVGIG (reference sequence). Trimming left V 0 bases short and J 4 bases short, with 6 bases between. This CDR3 region has 12 residues. CDR3 bases: TGTGCCTGGAGTGTGGGGTCCACTGAAGCTTTCTTT. This translates into CAWSVGSTEAFF.

The V call is TRBV7-9, the J call TRBJ1-2; D remains unclear. This CDR3 contains 15 residues. Trimming cost V 8 bases and J 3 bases, with 19 bases left between them. Germline lookup yields CDR1 SEHNR and CDR2 FQNEAQ (reference sequence). The CDR3 here is CASALRGQLDYGYTF. The CDR3 DNA follows: TGTGCCAGCGCTCTTAGAGGGCAGTTAGACTATGGCTACACCTTC.

The chain joins TRBV20-1 to TRBJ2-3; D tentatively reads TRBD1 or TRBD2 (5 bases each). Germline-derived CDR1 and CDR2 are DFQATT and SNEGSKA (reference sequence). V lost 7 bases to trimming and J lost 6 bases, with 8 bases between them. The CDR3 covers 10 residues. CDR3 bases: TGCAGTGTCGGGACCGATACGCAGTATTTT. It codes for CSVGTDTQYF.

The chain links TRBV4-3 to TRBJ2-7; 11 positions agree with TRBD2. Trimming at V came to 1 base and at J to 3 bases, leaving 2 bases not matched to a gene. The CDR3 totals 15 residues. CDR1 is LGHNA and CDR2 is YSLEER in the germline V gene. DNA of the CDR3: TGCGCCAGCAGCCAAGGACTAGCGGGGAACTACGAGCAGTACTTC. It codes for CASSQGLAGNYEQYF.

The chain is built from TRBV7-2 and TRBJ2-1; 8 bases agree with TRBD2. Per the germline V gene, CDR1 is SGHTA and CDR2 is FQGNSA. J was trimmed by 6 bases and V by 1 base; bases with no gene match: 5. The CDR3 sequence is 15 residues long. The CDR3 sequence: CASSLEAGDSNEQFF. CDR3 bases: TGTGCCAGCAGCTTAGAAGCGGGAGATAGCAATGAGCAGTTCTTC. Variable domain in full (rest from reference TRBV7-2 and TRBJ2-1): GAGVSQSPSNKVTEKGKDVELRCDPISGHTALYWYRQSLGQGLEFLIYFQGNSAPDKSGLPSDRFSAERTGGSVSTLTIQRTQQEDSAVYLCASSLEAGDSNEQFFGPGTRLTVL.

A word on this clone: The same CDR3 can be traced to other DNA sequences in this sample. The chain is built from TRBV5-6 and TRBJ1-5, with D hard to call. The CDR3 is 12 residues long. Trimming took 2 bases from V and 2 from J, leaving 2 bases between them. Germline V CDR1 and CDR2: SGHDT, YYEEEE. Written as DNA, the CDR3 is TGTGCCAGCAGCTTAGGCAATCAGCCCCAGCATTTT. Residues: CASSLGNQPQHF.

The chain couples TRBV6-6 to TRBJ1-2; D remains ambiguous. The CDR3 spans 14 residues. V was shortened by 0 bases and J by 4 bases, with 9 bases between the two germline ends. Germline V gives CDR1 MNHNY, CDR2 SVGAGI (reference sequence). This chain's CDR3 is CASSYSTTPYGYTF. Here the CDR3 DNA reads TGTGCCAGCAGTTACTCGACAACTCCCTATGGCTACACCTTC.

The chain is built from TRBV19 and TRBJ2-7; D ambiguous. V lost 3 bases to trimming and J lost 2 bases, with 8 bases between them. The germline CDR1 and CDR2 sequences are LNHDA and SQIVND (reference sequence). CDR3 length equals 13 residues. The CDR3 reads CASSIAGTYEQYF. CDR3 DNA: TGTGCCAGTAGTATCGCCGGCACCTACGAGCAGTACTTC.

The CDR3 here is CASSAGAHTEAFF. As DNA, the CDR3 is TGTGCCAGCAGTGCAGGGGCTCACACTGAAGCTTTCTTT. The rearrangement joins TRBV6-5 to TRBJ1-1; D is perhaps TRBD1 (6 bases). The CDR3 covers 13 residues. The germline CDR1 and CDR2 sequences are MNHEY and SVGAGI. V was trimmed by 5 bases and J by 3 bases, leaving 10 bases between them.

This sequence joins TRBV29-1 and TRBJ2-1; 7 bases align to TRBD1. Germline V CDR1 and CDR2: SQVTM, ANQGSEA. J gave up 8 bases and V 4 bases, and 11 bases lay outside the gene matches. CDR3 length: 14 residues. In DNA, the CDR3 is TGCAGCGTTGCGGGGACAGACTGGGCGTATGAGCAGTTCTTC. Translation: CSVAGTDWAYEQFF.

The gene calls are TRBV4-1 and TRBJ2-1, with 9 bases fitting TRBD2. The J segment lost 4 bases and the V segment lost 6 bases, leaving 7 bases of the junction unmatched. The CDR3 loop spans 15 amino acids. CDR1 MGHRA and CDR2 YSYEKL come from the germline V gene. The CDR3 protein is CASSRIAGDYNEQFF. In DNA form, the CDR3 reads TGCGCCAGCAGTCGAATAGCGGGAGATTACAATGAGCAGTTCTTC.

This chain uses TRBV7-2 with TRBJ2-3; 9 bases agree with TRBD1. V was clipped by 4 bases and J by 2 bases; unmatched bases: 10. The CDR3 spans 17 residues. CDR1 is SGHTA, CDR2 FQGNSA, per germline. CDR3 residues: CASSSEDRGFYTDTQYF. DNA of the CDR3: TGTGCCAGCAGCTCCGAGGACAGGGGCTTTTACACAGATACGCAGTATTTT.

CDR3 coding DNA: TGCGCCAGCAGCTTTAGGACAGGAGTCGACTATGGCTACACCTTC. It encodes CASSFRTGVDYGYTF. The V call is TRBV5-1, the J call TRBJ1-2, with 7 bases identical to TRBD1. V trimming: 2 bases; J trimming: 3 bases; junction bases outside the gene matches: 7. The germline CDR1 and CDR2 sequences are SGHRS and YFSETQ. CDR3 length equals 15 residues.

The table lists this clone with a few counts. The chain has TRBV10-2 and TRBJ2-1; D is unclear. This CDR3 has 14 residues. CDR1 WSHSY and CDR2 SAAADI come from the germline V gene. Between the trimmed V and J ends, which lost 1 base and 5 bases, there was a span of 9 bases. Written as DNA, the CDR3 is TGCGCCAGCAGTGAGTGGACCCTAAACAATGAGCAGTTCTTC. Protein product: CASSEWTLNNEQFF.

The chain is built from TRBV10-2 and TRBJ2-7; the match to TRBD1 covers 7 bases. Germline CDR1 and CDR2: WSHSY and SAAADI. The ends lost 7 bases at V and 3 bases at J; junction bases unmatched: 3. CDR3 length: 12 residues. The CDR3 DNA reads as TGCGCCAGCACGGGGACAGACTACGAGCAGTACTTC. Protein: CASTGTDYEQYF.

This clone qualifies as medium-sized. V and J are TRBV5-4 and TRBJ2-1; D tentatively reads TRBD1 or TRBD2 (5 bases each). CDR1 is SGHNT and CDR2 is YYREEE in the germline V gene (reference sequence). The CDR3 is 12 residues long. Trimming left V 5 bases short and J 5 bases short, with 8 bases between. The CDR3 DNA reads TGTGCCAGCAGGAGGGGTAACAATGAGCAGTTCTTC. It encodes CASRRGNNEQFF.